This TCR beta chain was sequenced during a study of identical twins. This clonotype came up many times. TCRdb fed the 5' RACE reads into MiXCR, producing one record per CDR3 protein. The table shows around 670,000 distinct CDR3 sequences, with around 6% occurring only once. The V and J ends lost 6 bases and 8 bases respectively, with 20 bases between them. The CDR3 consists of 14 residues. The germline V gene has CDR1 DFQATT and CDR2 SNEGSKA (reference sequence). Source material: naive T cells sorted from blood. This clonotype originated in a man between 18 and 29 years old in good health. The chain joins TRBV20-1 to TRBJ2-1; the D gene is possibly TRBD1 (6 bases). DNA of the CDR3: TGCAGTGCCTGGGGACATAATCTGCGCGATGAGCAGTTCTTC. Its protein product is CSAWGHNLRDEQFF.